Each of the 27 T cell receptor beta chains below was sequenced from the same sample in a study of resident and recirculating memory T cells in vitiligo. The table came from immunoSEQ multiplex PCR; TCRdb's copy has only in-frame clones and leaves some out. Of 40,000 to 50,000 clones listed, about nine tenths were seen once; the top ten hold 4.5%. The specimen sequenced was blood. These receptors were taken from a male donor with vitiligo.

The chain is built from TRBV5-5 and TRBJ1-2, with D uncertain. Germline assignment: CDR1 SGHKS and CDR2 YYEKEE (reference sequence). Trimming pared 4 bases from V and 4 bases from J, leaving 17 bases between. This CDR3 spans 15 amino acids. In DNA form, the CDR3 reads TGTGCCAGCAGCCCGCGGAGACCCGTCGTCTATGGCTACACCTTC. It is translated as CASSPRRPVVYGYTF. Full variable domain (rest looked up from reference TRBV5-5 and TRBJ1-2): DAGVTQSPTHLIKTRGQQVTLRCSPISGHKSVSWYQQVLGQGPQFIFQYYEKEERGRGNFPDRFSARQFPNYSSELNVNALLLGDSALYLCASSPRRPVVYGYTFGSGTRLTVV.

The V and J genes are TRBV5-3 and TRBJ1-5; 8 bases fit TRBD1. TRBV5-3 carries the ORF label, with uncertain function. CDR3 length equals 16 residues. V gave up 2 bases and J gave up 6 bases; unmatched junction bases: 10. DNA for the CDR3: TGTGCCAGAAGCTTTAGGACAGGGACCCGTTTTCAGCCCCAGCATTTT. Its protein is CARSFRTGTRFQPQHF.

CDR3 DNA sequence: TGTGCCAGCAGCGTCGGCCTAGCGGGGCCTAATGAGCAGTTCTTC. It codes for CASSVGLAGPNEQFF. The chain combines TRBV7-7 with TRBJ2-1, with 9 positions matching TRBD2. Germline assignment: CDR1 SSHAT and CDR2 FNYEAQ (reference sequence). The CDR3 runs to 15 residues. With V trimmed by 5 bases and J by 7 bases, 9 bases remained unmatched.

The chain recombines TRBV19 with TRBJ2-7; D unresolved. V was cut by 4 bases and J by 3 bases, with 10 bases left in between. Germline values: CDR1 LNHDA, CDR2 SQIVND (reference sequence). This CDR3 is 13 amino acids long. The CDR3 region has the DNA TGTGCCAGTAGTACACAAGTTTACTACGAGCAGTACTTC. Translation: CASSTQVYYEQYF.

CDR3 protein: CASSASLGTGIFRKHF. CDR3 in DNA: TGTGCCAGCAGTGCCTCCCTCGGGACAGGGATTTTCAGGAAGCATTTT. This sequence joins TRBV6-1 and TRBJ1-5; 9 bases map to TRBD1. V lost 4 bases and J lost 14; bases outside the gene matches: 18. This CDR3 has 16 amino acids. Germline CDR1 is MNHNS and CDR2 is SASEGT.

This chain uses TRBV7-8 with TRBJ1-6, with TRBD1 as a possible D gene (6 bases). Trimming shortened V by 1 base and J by 11 bases, and 6 bases separated the two germline ends. The CDR3 has 12 residues. Germline-derived CDR1 and CDR2 are SGHVS and FQNEAQ. CDR3 DNA: TGTGCCAGCAGCTTAGAGGGGGCACCCCTCCACTTT. The encoded protein is CASSLEGAPLHF. Combining the CDR3 with reference TRBV7-8 and TRBJ1-6 gives the whole variable domain GAGVSQSPRYKVAKRGQDVALRCDPISGHVSLFWYQQALGQGPEFLTYFQNEAQLDKSGLPSDRFFAERPEGSVSTLKIQRTQQEDSAVYLCASSLEGAPLHFGNGTRLTVT.

The chain links TRBV4-3 to TRBJ1-1, with no clear D. The V gene lost 2 bases and the J gene lost 4 bases, with 17 bases spanning the gap. Germline V CDR1 and CDR2: LGHNA, YSLEER. The CDR3 is 16 residues long. The CDR3 here is CASSQYDGEVSTEAFF. CDR3 nucleotides: TGCGCCAGCAGCCAATACGACGGGGAAGTTAGCACTGAAGCTTTCTTT.

This chain connects TRBV7-2 to TRBJ2-1; the match to TRBD1 covers 8 bases. Germline CDR1 reads SGHTA; CDR2 reads FQGNSA. There are 17 residues in the CDR3. The V and J ends lost 8 bases and 2 bases, in that order; junction bases with no gene match: 14. CDR3 region: CASPGQAPGRPYNEQFF. The DNA for the CDR3 is TGTGCCAGCCCGGGACAGGCCCCCGGCCGACCCTACAATGAGCAGTTCTTC.

This clone showed up just once. The CDR3 sequence is CASSPNPIVAGYGYTF. The CDR3 region has the DNA TGTGCCAGCAGCCCGAACCCCATAGTAGCGGGGTATGGCTACACCTTC. The chain links TRBV7-2 to TRBJ1-2, with D unresolved. CDR1 and CDR2 from the germline V gene are SGHTA and FQGNSA. The CDR3 totals 16 residues. V dropped 5 bases and J dropped 5 bases, with 21 bases sitting between them.

CDR3 coding DNA: TGTGCCAGCAGCTTACTAGCGGCAGAGACCCAGTACTTC. Translated: CASSLLAAETQYF. V usage is TRBV7-7 and J usage is TRBJ2-5; TRBD2 matches 7 bases. This CDR3 is built from 13 residues. V lost 2 bases to trimming and J lost 4 bases; unmatched junction nucleotides: 1. Per the germline V gene, CDR1 is SSHAT and CDR2 is FNYEAQ (reference sequence). The variable domain in full, with the rest retrieved from reference TRBV7-7 and TRBJ2-5, is GAGVSQSPRYKVTKRGQDVTLRCDPISSHATLYWYQQALGQGPEFLTYFNYEAQPDKSGLPSDRFSAERPEGSISTLTIQRTEQRDSAMYRCASSLLAAETQYFGPGTRLLVL.

The V and J genes are TRBV15 and TRBJ1-2, with a weak D call TRBD1 (5 bases). The ends were cut back, 0 bases at V and 4 bases at J, with 12 bases in the middle. CDR3 length equals 15 residues. The germline V gene has CDR1 LNHNV and CDR2 YYDKDF (reference sequence). The CDR3 is CATSRDQGGSYGYTF. CDR3 DNA: TGTGCCACCAGCAGAGATCAGGGAGGTAGCTATGGCTACACCTTC.

This chain links TRBV7-2 with TRBJ2-1, with TRBD2 matching 10 bases. V was pared by 3 bases and J by 3 bases, with 2 bases of the junction left unmatched. Germline CDR1 SGHTA, CDR2 FQGNSA. The CDR3 loop spans 15 amino acids. CDR3 in DNA: TGTGCCAGCAGCTTGAGGACTAGCGGCTACAATGAGCAGTTCTTC. Its protein is CASSLRTSGYNEQFF.

This chain links TRBV5-4 with TRBJ1-2; D may be TRBD1 (5 bases). This CDR3 has 13 residues. Between the trimmed V and J ends, which lost 2 bases and 4 bases, there was a span of 9 bases. Germline CDR1 SGHNT, CDR2 YYREEE (reference sequence). The CDR3 nucleotides are TGTGCCAGCAGCTTAGGGGCCTCCTATGGCTACACCTTC. As protein: CASSLGASYGYTF.

The V and J genes are TRBV4-3 and TRBJ1-1, with D possibly TRBD1 on 5 matching bases. Germline values: CDR1 LGHNA, CDR2 YSLEER. The CDR3 loop spans 15 amino acids. With 0 bases removed from V and 5 bases from J, the gap between germline ends came to 13 bases. This CDR3 reads CASSQDRDLLTEAFF. The CDR3 DNA is TGCGCCAGCAGCCAAGACAGGGATTTGTTGACTGAAGCTTTCTTT.

The rearrangement joins TRBV7-9 to TRBJ1-6; TRBD1 is a possible D gene (6 bases). Trimming pared 4 bases from V and 6 bases from J, leaving 10 bases between. CDR3 size: 14 residues. In germline, CDR1 is SEHNR, CDR2 FQNEAQ (reference sequence). The CDR3 region is CASSSQGGNSPLHF. Here the CDR3 DNA reads TGTGCCAGCAGCTCACAGGGTGGTAATTCACCCCTCCACTTT.

The chain is built from TRBV5-4 and TRBJ2-1, with D maybe TRBD2 (6 bases). The CDR3 runs to 14 residues. Looked up from germline, CDR1 is SGHNT and CDR2 is YYREEE (reference sequence). The ends were cut back, 2 bases at V and 7 bases at J, with 13 bases in the middle. The DNA of the CDR3 is TGTGCCAGCAGCTTAGATGGTGCGGGGAATGAGCAGTTCTTC. Translation gives CASSLDGAGNEQFF.

This clone was seen only a few times. J is TRBJ1-6 and V is TRBV6-6; perhaps TRBD1 as D (5 bases). V dropped 5 bases and J dropped 10 bases, with 15 bases sitting between them. In germline, CDR1 is MNHNY, CDR2 SVGAGI (reference sequence). This CDR3 is 14 amino acids long. CDR3: CASSTPGVSSPLHF. The CDR3 bases are TGTGCCAGCAGTACCCCGGGGGTTTCGTCACCCCTCCACTTT.

The V gene is TRBV5-5, the J gene TRBJ2-3; the match to TRBD2 covers 8 bases. The CDR3 extends over 16 amino acids. V was clipped by 4 bases and J by 4 bases; unmatched bases: 11. Germline V gives CDR1 SGHKS, CDR2 YYEKEE (reference sequence). The CDR3 spells CASSRWAGGTADTQYF. In DNA form, the CDR3 reads TGTGCCAGCAGCAGGTGGGCGGGGGGTACGGCAGATACGCAGTATTTT.

The sample holds one count of this clone. The chain combines TRBV7-3 with TRBJ2-5, with D possibly TRBD1 on 5 matching bases. This CDR3 contains 13 residues. Germline assignment: CDR1 SGHTA and CDR2 FQGTGA. Deletions cut 5 bases from V and 4 bases from J, with 11 bases between. Here the CDR3 DNA reads TGTGCCAGCAGCCCAGGACATACAGAGACCCAGTACTTC. Its translation: CASSPGHTETQYF.

The table lists this clone with a few counts. The chain combines TRBV4-2 with TRBJ2-6; D is undetermined. Germline V gene data show CDR1 as LGHNA and CDR2 as YNFKEQ. The ends were cut back, 0 bases at V and 0 bases at J, with 27 bases in the middle. The length of the CDR3 is 23 residues. CDR3 sequence: CASSQDKRLDQQLKFSGANVLTF. CDR3 nucleotide sequence: TGTGCCAGCAGCCAAGATAAAAGGTTGGATCAACAGCTCAAATTCTCTGGGGCCAACGTCCTGACTTTC.

This clone was counted a few times. This chain connects TRBV30 to TRBJ1-6; no clear D. The CDR3 sequence is 10 residues long. Germline V CDR1 and CDR2: GTSNPN, SVGIG (reference sequence). V gave up 2 bases and J gave up 14 bases, with 7 bases separating them. In DNA form, the CDR3 reads TGTGCCTGGAGTCGGGTGTCCCTCCACTTT. Protein sequence: CAWSRVSLHF.

The chain employs TRBV7-3 and TRBJ2-5; no definite D call. CDR1 and CDR2 from the germline V gene are SGHTA and FQGTGA. Trimming left V 1 base short and J 4 bases short, with 13 bases between. The CDR3 is 15 residues long. The CDR3 spells CASSLKRPGGETQYF. CDR3 DNA: TGTGCCAGCAGCTTAAAACGGCCAGGTGGAGAGACCCAGTACTTC.

The chain employs TRBV4-1 and TRBJ1-1, with D possibly matching TRBD1 (5 bases). The CDR3 consists of 16 residues. V was shortened by 0 bases and J by 0 bases, with 11 bases between the two germline ends. Germline V gene lookup returns CDR1 MGHRA and CDR2 YSYEKL. This chain's CDR3 is CASSQDRAKLNTEAFF. CDR3 sequence (DNA): TGCGCCAGCAGCCAAGACAGGGCGAAATTGAACACTGAAGCTTTCTTT.

The CDR3 here is CASSWASGTYEQYF. In DNA form, the CDR3 reads TGTGCCAGCAGTTGGGCTAGCGGGACCTACGAGCAGTACTTC. The chain combines TRBV6-5 with TRBJ2-7, with 9 bases that match TRBD2. The CDR3 has 14 residues. V was pared by 4 bases and J by 2 bases, with 3 bases of the junction left unmatched. CDR1 is MNHEY, CDR2 SVGAGI, per germline.

The chain recombines TRBV13 with TRBJ2-5, with 8 bases that match TRBD2. CDR3 length: 14 amino acids. Germline loops: CDR1 PRHDT, CDR2 FYEKMQ (reference sequence). After removal of 4 bases from V and 1 base from J, the junction contained 2 bases not matched to a gene. The CDR3 bases are TGTGCCAGCAGCTCGGGGGGGCCCCAAGAGACCCAGTACTTC. Translating it yields CASSSGGPQETQYF.

The chain recombines TRBV10-3 with TRBJ2-2, with 12 bases fitting TRBD1. The V and J ends lost 10 bases and 7 bases, in that order; junction bases with no gene match: 10. The CDR3 totals 15 residues. The germline V gene has CDR1 ENHRY and CDR2 SYGVKD. CDR3 DNA sequence: TGTGCCAGCCGGGACAGGGGGCGCCTGGGCGGGGAGCTGTTTTTT. Its protein product is CASRDRGRLGGELFF.

This chain connects TRBV28 to TRBJ2-1; 7 bases line up with TRBD1. The CDR3 loop spans 18 amino acids. The V gene end was trimmed by 4 bases and the J gene end by 2 bases; junction bases not matched to a gene: 14. The V gene's germline CDR1 is MDHEN and CDR2 SYDVKM. This CDR3 reads CASSSYAYRGATYNEQFF. CDR3 nucleotide sequence: TGTGCCAGCAGTTCGTACGCATACAGGGGAGCTACCTACAATGAGCAGTTCTTC. Based on the CDR3 plus reference TRBV28 and TRBJ2-1, the full variable domain is DVKVTQSSRYLVKRTGEKVFLECVQDMDHENMFWYRQDPGLGLRLIYFSYDVKMKEKGDIPEGYSVSREKKERFSLILESASTNQTSMYLCASSSYAYRGATYNEQFFGPGTRLTVL.